This T cell receptor (beta chain) was identified during a study of blood T cell repertoires in COVID-19. Study information: Material from acute and convalescent COVID-19 was sourced from the United States, Italy and Spain. From T cells, B-cell-depleted T cells, or PBMCs came the material, which was cDNA or gDNA.

The table lists this clone with a count of one. Trimming stripped 2 bases from V and 0 bases from J, with 11 bases between. Germline V gene lookup returns CDR1 LGHDT and CDR2 YNNKEL (reference sequence). This CDR3 region has 15 residues. Original analysis: Cell counts per sample came from amplifying reference gene primers. Profiling relied on immunoSEQ multiplex PCR, and the TCRdb table lists in-frame clones only, not all of them. The V and J calls and clone size were taken over from that table, and D and trimming were inferred from the DNA. The table records around 140,000 clones, more than 70% of them present only once.

The V and J genes are TRBV3-1 (or the pseudogene TRBV3-2) and TRBJ2-7, with D hard to call. The specimen was peripheral blood. The TCR comes from a human donor in a cohort sampled during active COVID-19. The CDR3, as DNA: TGTGCCAGCAGCCAACCGGCTAGGTTCTCCTACGAGCAGTACTTC. Translation gives CASSQPARFSYEQYF.